The 10 T cell receptor beta chains below all came from one sample that was sequenced in a study of blood T cells in healthy people across ages. Combining a sample-barcoded 5' primer with a J-beta primer mix, a second PCR ran for roughly 6 to 11 cycles. TCRdb analysed the 5' RACE reads with MiXCR anew, one entry per CDR3 protein. Altogether about 700,000 distinct CDR3 sequences are present, approximately 31% being singletons, with the ten largest covering roughly 15%. The sample was blood. These receptors were obtained from a woman aged 80 or over in good health.

As for this clonotype: One end of the junction does not line up with germline, which may come from a read error. The rearrangement links TRBV7-8 to TRBJ2-7, with a possible D match to TRBD1 (6 bases). CDR3 length: 14 amino acids. Germline CDR1 reads SGHVS; CDR2 reads FQNEAQ. The CDR3 DNA reads as TGTGCCAGCGGCCCCCGGACAGCTTCCTACGGGCAGTACTTC. Amino acids: CASGPRTASYGQYF.

On this clonotype: A much larger clone lies one base from this, so it may be a read error. The chain couples TRBV3-1 to TRBJ2-1, with D perhaps assigned TRBD1 or TRBD2 (7 bases each). Trimming pared 4 bases from V and 9 bases from J, leaving 16 bases between. From germline, CDR1 is LGHDT and CDR2 YNNKEL (reference sequence). CDR3 length equals 14 residues. CDR3 coding DNA: TGTGCCAGCAGCCGGAGGGGAGGGGACAGTGAGCAGTTCTTC. Translated: CASSRRGGDSEQFF.

Ten or more counts support this clonotype. The rearrangement uses TRBV7-2 and TRBJ2-7, with D perhaps matching TRBD2 (6 bases). Germline CDR1 and CDR2: SGHTA and FQGNSA. The CDR3 spans 13 residues. The V and J ends lost 0 bases and 3 bases respectively, with 6 bases between them. The CDR3 loop reads CASSLAGSYEQYF. CDR3 bases: TGTGCCAGCAGCTTAGCCGGGAGCTACGAGCAGTACTTC.

This clonotype was counted ten times or more. The genes are TRBV5-1 and TRBJ2-1; no clear D gene. The CDR3 is made up of 12 amino acids. Germline assignment: CDR1 SGHRS and CDR2 YFSETQ. V was pared by 0 bases and J by 8 bases, with 6 bases between. For the CDR3, the DNA is TGCGCCAGCAGCTTGGGGCAGCATGAGCAGTTCTTC. Its translation: CASSLGQHEQFF. Drawing the rest from reference TRBV5-1 and TRBJ2-1, the complete variable domain is KAGVTQTPRYLIKTRGQQVTLSCSPISGHRSVSWYQQTPGQGLQFLFEYFSETQRNKGNFPGRFSGRQFSNSRSEMNVSTLELGDSALYLCASSLGQHEQFFGPGTRLTVL.

This clonotype was counted only a few times. This may be a read error, as it is one base from a much larger clone. The chain recombines TRBV7-2 with TRBJ1-2, with D possibly being TRBD1 (5 bases). This CDR3 is built from 12 residues. Germline CDR1 is SGHTA and CDR2 is FQGNSA. Trimming took 8 bases from V and 7 from J, leaving 14 bases between them. CDR3 in DNA: TGTGCCAGCCCCCTCGGGGGTGGTGGCTACACCTTC. It translates to CASPLGGGGYTF.

This clonotype appeared many times. The gene calls are TRBV6-1 and TRBJ2-3, with 10 bases identical to TRBD1. CDR1 and CDR2 from the germline V gene are MNHNS and SASEGT. V shed 4 bases, J shed 4 bases, and the junction held 5 bases outside the gene matches. The CDR3 sequence is 15 residues long. The CDR3 region is CASSGTGGSADTQYF. CDR3 DNA: TGTGCCAGCAGTGGGACAGGGGGAAGCGCAGATACGCAGTATTTT.

A few counts support this clonotype. This sequence joins TRBV20-1 and TRBJ2-7; TRBD2 matches at 11 bases. The CDR3 is 17 residues long. V lost 6 bases to trimming and J lost 1 base; unmatched junction nucleotides: 14. CDR1 DFQATT and CDR2 SNEGSKA come from the germline V gene (reference sequence). This CDR3 reads CSAPEGRGTSGSYEQYF. The CDR3 DNA sequence: TGCAGTGCCCCCGAAGGGCGGGGGACTAGCGGATCCTACGAGCAGTACTTC.

This clonotype was seen ten or more times. J is TRBJ2-3 and V is TRBV20-1; 8 bases are a match to TRBD1. The CDR3 runs to 15 residues. In germline, CDR1 is DFQATT, CDR2 SNEGSKA (reference sequence). The V gene end was trimmed by 3 bases and the J gene end by 6 bases; junction bases not matched to a gene: 11. CDR3 in DNA: TGCAGTGCTAGGGATGTAGCAGGGGGCGCGGATACGCAGTATTTT. Amino acid sequence: CSARDVAGGADTQYF.

This clonotype was counted many times. The chain links TRBV9 to TRBJ2-3; D call uncertain. V lost 3 bases and J 3 bases, leaving 14 bases between the germline ends. The germline V gene encodes CDR1 SGDLS and CDR2 YYNGEE. The CDR3 sequence is 15 residues long. The CDR3 spells CASSADQIWTDTQYF. The CDR3 nucleotides read TGTGCCAGCAGCGCGGACCAGATCTGGACAGATACGCAGTATTTT.

This clonotype was seen ten or more times. V and J are TRBV20-1 and TRBJ2-3; 8 nucleotides match TRBD2. V dropped 0 bases and J dropped 2; count of bases not matched to a gene: 4. Germline CDR1 DFQATT, CDR2 SNEGSKA (reference sequence). This CDR3 contains 15 residues. The CDR3 region has the DNA TGCAGTGCTAGAGAAGCGGGGGATGACACAGATACGCAGTATTTT. It encodes CSAREAGDDTDTQYF.